Listed below are T cell receptor beta chains from one sample, sequenced in a study of monozygotic twins with inflammatory bowel disease. TCRdb reprocessed the 5' RACE reads and reports one entry per CDR3 protein, with no DNA. The sample is made up of 300,000 to 400,000 distinct CDR3 sequences, and the top ten hold 2% to 2.5% of it. Sequencing was carried out using blood. These receptors were obtained from a human donor with ulcerative colitis or Crohn's disease, or a healthy co-twin of an affected twin (not recorded which). CDR3s include the opening cysteine and the closing phenylalanine or tryptophan.

cdr3_length | j_call | v_call | cdr3_aa
15 | TRBJ1-4 | TRBV4-3 | CASSHTFPDQGELFF
16 | TRBJ2-1 | TRBV18 | CASSLIAGVMNNEQFF
14 | TRBJ2-3 | TRBV7-2 | CASSRGASTDTQYF
14 | TRBJ2-5 | TRBV24-1 | CATSLVLGEETQYF
13 | TRBJ1-1 | TRBV7-2 | CASSPEIRGRAFF
14 | TRBJ1-2 | TRBV20-1 | CSGTGDTVRYGYTF
16 | TRBJ2-1 | TRBV12-3/TRBV12-4 | CASSQTGTGLINEQFF
14 | TRBJ1-3 | TRBV20-1 | CSARETGSGNTIYF
16 | TRBJ2-5 | TRBV20-1 | CSARPPLAGYQETQYF
15 | TRBJ1-2 | TRBV18 | CASSPVSQGASGYTF
16 | TRBJ2-1 | TRBV2 | CASSLLTFTSGNEQFF
14 | TRBJ1-4 | TRBV6-5 | CASSSHNLLGRLFF
16 | TRBJ2-3 | TRBV6-1 | CASSLRGSGSTDTQYF
15 | TRBJ1-2 | TRBV6-5 | CASSYSWTGGAGYTF
14 | TRBJ2-7 | TRBV29-1 | CSVTHLDSSYEQYF
18 | TRBJ1-3 | TRBV11-1 | CASSSSRVDNLGGNTIYF
17 | TRBJ1-5 | TRBV7-7 | CASSLAPAGKTPQPQHF
15 | TRBJ2-5 | TRBV15 | CATAFGTTLWETQYF
12 | TRBJ1-2 | TRBV29-1 | CPNAWGYYGYTF
14 | TRBJ1-1 | TRBV12-3/TRBV12-4 | CASSFSGANTEAFF
18 | TRBJ1-2 | TRBV20-1 | CSAKLPPGILPHNYGYTF
15 | TRBJ2-1 | TRBV7-9 | CASRPSGASDGEQFF
13 | TRBJ2-7 | TRBV15 | CASSIFRGNEQYF
12 | TRBJ2-5 | TRBV21-1 | CASTLFKETQYF
16 | TRBJ2-1 | TRBV12-3/TRBV12-4 | CASSLSLAGTLDEQFF
17 | TRBJ1-2 | TRBV7-9 | CASSSGSGTVSNYGYTF
15 | TRBJ2-7 | TRBV27 | CASSTRTGSSYEQYF
14 | TRBJ1-1 | TRBV20-1 | CSAYDRVGLTEAFF
20 | TRBJ2-2 | TRBV3-1 | CASSQGSVVLHRITTGELFF
16 | TRBJ1-5 | TRBV18 | CASSPATGYDNQPQHF
16 | TRBJ2-1 | TRBV12-3/TRBV12-4 | CASSLALAGSSNEQFF
15 | TRBJ2-1 | TRBV20-1 | CSATGTSGRYNEQFF
17 | TRBJ1-1 | TRBV6-5 | CASSYSMGRSLNTEAFF
14 | TRBJ2-3 | TRBV5-1 | CASSVSLRVDTQYF
13 | TRBJ1-6 | TRBV12-3/TRBV12-4 | CASSFKDYSPLHF
15 | TRBJ2-7 | TRBV20-1 | CSARRASGSSYEQYF
16 | TRBJ2-1 | TRBV15 | CATGASGSFGQNEQFF
14 | TRBJ2-7 | TRBV12-3/TRBV12-4 | CASSTTSPPYEQYF
14 | TRBJ2-7 | TRBV21-1 | CASRRLARSYEQYF
13 | TRBJ2-3 | TRBV27 | CASSLSVGQAQYF
18 | TRBJ2-2 | TRBV4-1 | CVSSPRKDRGAGAGELFF
13 | TRBJ1-1 | TRBV19 | CASSISLNTEAFF
14 | TRBJ2-7 | TRBV9 | CASSVVAGPYEQYF
12 | TRBJ1-5 | TRBV6-6 | CASDDGNQPQHF
15 | TRBJ2-3 | TRBV18 | CASSQRGIGTDTQYF
15 | TRBJ1-2 | TRBV6-5 | CASSHPAGPNYGYTF
15 | TRBJ1-3 | TRBV7-8 | CASSRPKSSGNTIYF
13 | TRBJ1-1 | TRBV18 | CASSRTVDTEAFF
16 | TRBJ2-3 | TRBV6-4 | CASSADGSGGTDTQYF
16 | TRBJ2-1 | TRBV24-1 | CATSDFGGTSYNEQFF